This is a list of T cell receptor beta chains from one sample in a study of tumor-infiltrating lymphocytes in primary liver carcinoma. TCRdb recomputed calls from the multiplex PCR reads with MiXCR, one row per CDR3 protein. The data show some 190,000 distinct CDR3 sequences, around four fifths seen once. The specimen was tumor tissue from primary liver carcinoma. All receptors come from a man aged 40-49 years with primary liver carcinoma and hepatitis B virus infection. The CDR3 runs from the conserved cysteine through the conserved F or W. The D gene is left open where the match is weak. The listing skips clone size in some rows; elsewhere it reads once, few, many or a size class.

CASTLYGEAPQYF TGTGCCAGCACTCTTTACGGGGAGGCCCCCCAGTATTTC TRBV14 - TRBJ2-7 -
CASKDGGGSSYEQYF TGCGCCAGCAAAGACGGGGGAGGGAGCTCCTACGAGCAGTACTTC TRBV12-3/TRBV12-4 TRBD2 TRBJ2-7 -
CSASGGWAMNTEAFF TGCAGCGCATCGGGGGGGTGGGCTATGAACACTGAAGCTTTCTTT TRBV29-1 - TRBJ1-1 medium-sized
CANILGPAGESSYEQYF TGTGCCAACATCTTAGGGCCGGCGGGTGAAAGTTCCTACGAGCAGTACTTC TRBV11-1 - TRBJ2-7 once
CASSHRGRSSGANVLTF TGTGCCAGCAGCCATCGCGGCAGGTCTAGTGGGGCCAACGTCCTGACTTTC TRBV7-8 - TRBJ2-6 many
CASSPIRHRGRIRNTQYF TGTGCCAGCAGTCCTATCCGACACAGGGGAAGGATTAGAAATACGCAGTATTTT TRBV28 TRBD1 TRBJ2-3 -
CASRSGLLDYEQYF TGTGCCAGTCGGAGCGGTCTTCTGGATTACGAGCAGTACTTC TRBV6-5 - TRBJ2-7 -
CASITSDFHSIQPQHF TGTGCCAGTATCACCTCGGACTTCCATAGCATTCAGCCCCAGCATTTT TRBV19 - TRBJ1-5 once
CAISEMGQGMNEQYF TGTGCCATCAGTGAAATGGGACAGGGGATGAACGAGCAGTACTTC TRBV6-1 TRBD1 TRBJ2-7 -
CSVVTRWNQPQHF TGCAGCGTTGTGACAAGGTGGAATCAGCCCCAGCATTTT TRBV29-1 - TRBJ1-5 -
CASSQYHWTVGYTGELFF TGCGCCAGCAGCCAATATCATTGGACAGTGGGATACACCGGGGAGCTGTTTTTT TRBV4-3 - TRBJ2-2 -
CASSDLGGGPSYEQYF TGTGCCAGCAGTGATTTAGGGGGTGGACCCTCTTACGAGCAGTACTTC TRBV24-1 - TRBJ2-7 -
CAGSPRTSWSVNEQFF TGTGCCGGCAGTCCCCGGACTAGCTGGAGTGTAAATGAGCAGTTCTTC TRBV6-2/TRBV6-3 TRBD2 TRBJ2-1 -
CVSGRAGDGPGTQYF TGTGTTAGTGGCAGAGCGGGAGATGGTCCAGGTACGCAGTATTTT TRBV12-5 TRBD2 TRBJ2-3 -
CASIHEGGGSYNEQFF TGTGCCAGCATCCACGAAGGGGGGGGTTCCTACAATGAGCAGTTCTTC TRBV6-2/TRBV6-3 - TRBJ2-1 -
CSAPRRLTDTQYF TGCAGTGCTCCGAGAAGGCTAACAGATACGCAGTATTTT TRBV20-1 - TRBJ2-3 -
CASSPLAVSYYKQFF TGTGCCAGCAGCCCCTTGGCGGTCTCCTACTATAAGCAGTTCTTC TRBV12-3/TRBV12-4 - TRBJ2-1 -
CASGSDREQYF TGTGCCAGCGGTTCAGATCGCGAGCAGTACTTC TRBV6-5 - TRBJ2-7 -
CASSGADPATNEKLFF TGTGCCAGCAGTGGAGCGGATCCGGCAACTAATGAAAAACTGTTTTTT TRBV6-1 - TRBJ1-4 -
CSVEHRGRKTQYF TGCAGCGTTGAACACAGGGGGCGAAAGACTCAGTACTTC TRBV29-1 TRBD1 TRBJ2-5 -
CTSIQRREANGQFF TGTACCAGCATCCAAAGGAGGGAGGCCAATGGGCAGTTCTTC TRBV12-3/TRBV12-4 - TRBJ2-1 -
CASSPGTLRSGTDMQYF TGTGCCAGCAGCCCCGGGACCTTGAGAAGCGGGACAGATATGCAGTATTTT TRBV11-3 - TRBJ2-3 once
CASSYARGKEAQYF TGTGCCAGCAGCTACGCAAGGGGCAAGGAGGCCCAGTACTTC TRBV6-5 - TRBJ2-5 -
CANSQDARANQPQHF TGTGCCAACAGCCAAGATGCCAGAGCCAATCAGCCCCAGCATTTT TRBV4-3 - TRBJ1-5 -
CTLWDKRETQYF TGCACCTTGTGGGACAAGAGAGAGACCCAGTACTTC TRBV29-1 - TRBJ2-5 -
CSVLPDMGMNGYTF TGCAGCGTCCTCCCTGACATGGGCATGAATGGCTACACCTTC TRBV29-1 - TRBJ1-2 -
CAIRRDLSSYKERFF TGTGCCATCAGACGTGACTTGAGCTCCTACAAAGAGCGGTTCTTC TRBV10-3 - TRBJ2-1 once
CASIQGGEQYF TGTGCCAGCATCCAGGGGGGTGAGCAGTATTTC TRBV6-2/TRBV6-3 - TRBJ2-7 -
CSAQEHGNTGELFF TGCAGCGCCCAAGAACATGGTAACACCGGGGAGCTGTTTTTT TRBV29-1 - TRBJ2-2 -
CASSLNGNGLETQYF TGTGCCAGCAGTTTGAACGGGAACGGCCTAGAGACCCAGTACTTC TRBV5-4 - TRBJ2-5 -
CAISFQGPLDNEEFF TGTGCCATCAGCTTCCAGGGACCGCTTGACAATGAGGAGTTCTTC TRBV11-1 - TRBJ2-1 -
CSGTSGSWAETQYF TGCAGCGGGACTAGCGGGAGTTGGGCAGAGACCCAGTACTTC TRBV29-1 TRBD2 TRBJ2-5 -
CASSLMVSKGYTF TGTGCCAGCAGTTTAATGGTCAGCAAAGGATACACCTTC TRBV28 - TRBJ1-2 once
CAGKASGNTIYF TGCGCAGGCAAGGCCTCTGGAAACACTATATATTTT TRBV10-2 - TRBJ1-3 -
CASLDRERDVQYF TGTGCCAGCTTGGACAGGGAGAGGGACGTGCAGTACTTT TRBV6-2/TRBV6-3 TRBD1 TRBJ2-7 -
CAITSDYTETQYF TGTGCCATCACATCGGACTACACAGAAACGCAGTATTTT TRBV6-1 - TRBJ2-3 -
CASSLAPGRTKYEQYF TGTGCCAGCAGCTTAGCCCCAGGCAGGACTAAGTACGAGCAGTACTTC TRBV11-2 - TRBJ2-7 -
CIVAGGWGMNTEALF TGCATCGTTGCAGGGGGATGGGGGATGAACACTGAAGCTTTATTT TRBV29-1 TRBD1 TRBJ1-1 -
CASSLAYTDTQYF TGTGCCAGCAGCTTGGCATACACAGATACGCAGTATTTT TRBV5-4 - TRBJ2-3 -
CSTDTGYVDEQYF TGCAGCACCGATACAGGGTATGTCGACGAGCAATACTTC TRBV29-1 - TRBJ2-7 -
CASSLLAGGETHYF TGTGCCAGCAGCTTGCTAGCGGGAGGAGAGACCCATTACTTC TRBV7-2 TRBD2 TRBJ2-5 -
CAISEGHNYEPYF TGTGCCATCAGCGAAGGCCATAACTACGAGCCGTACTTC TRBV28 - TRBJ2-7 -